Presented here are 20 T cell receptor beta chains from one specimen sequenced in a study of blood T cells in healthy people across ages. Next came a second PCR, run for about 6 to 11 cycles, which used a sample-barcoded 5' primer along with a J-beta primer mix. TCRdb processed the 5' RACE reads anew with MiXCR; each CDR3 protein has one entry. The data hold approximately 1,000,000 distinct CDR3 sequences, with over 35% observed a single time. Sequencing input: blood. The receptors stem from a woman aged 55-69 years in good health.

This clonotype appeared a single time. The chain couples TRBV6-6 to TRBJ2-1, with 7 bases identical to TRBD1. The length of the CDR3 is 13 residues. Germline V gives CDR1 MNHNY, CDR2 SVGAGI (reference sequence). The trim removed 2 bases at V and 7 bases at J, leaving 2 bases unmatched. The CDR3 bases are TGTGCCAGCAGTTACCCACAGGGGAATGAGCAGTTCTTC. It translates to CASSYPQGNEQFF.

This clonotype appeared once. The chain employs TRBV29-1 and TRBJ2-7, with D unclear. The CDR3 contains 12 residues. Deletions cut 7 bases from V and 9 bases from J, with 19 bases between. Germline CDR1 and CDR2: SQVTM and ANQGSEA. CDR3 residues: CSAFMASNGQYF. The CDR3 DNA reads TGCAGCGCTTTCATGGCCAGCAATGGGCAGTACTTC.

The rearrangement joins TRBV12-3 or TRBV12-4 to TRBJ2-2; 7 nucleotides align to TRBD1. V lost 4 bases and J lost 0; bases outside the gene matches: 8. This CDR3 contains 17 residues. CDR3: CASSSQDRPANTGELFF. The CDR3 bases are TGTGCCAGCAGTTCCCAGGACAGGCCCGCGAACACCGGGGAGCTGTTTTTT.

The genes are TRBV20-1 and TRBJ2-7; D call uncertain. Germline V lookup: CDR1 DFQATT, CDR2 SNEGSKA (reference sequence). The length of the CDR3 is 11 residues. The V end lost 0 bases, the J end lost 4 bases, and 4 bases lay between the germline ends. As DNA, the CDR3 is TGCAGTGCTAGAGATTATTACGAGCAGTACTTC. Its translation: CSARDYYEQYF.

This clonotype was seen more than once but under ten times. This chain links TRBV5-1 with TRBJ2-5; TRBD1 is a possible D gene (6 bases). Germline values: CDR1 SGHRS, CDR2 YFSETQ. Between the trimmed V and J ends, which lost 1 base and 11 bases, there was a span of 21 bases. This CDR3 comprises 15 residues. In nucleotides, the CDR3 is TGCGCCAGCAGCTTGAAGGCAGGGGATTTGGGAGAGCAGTACTTC. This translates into CASSLKAGDLGEQYF.

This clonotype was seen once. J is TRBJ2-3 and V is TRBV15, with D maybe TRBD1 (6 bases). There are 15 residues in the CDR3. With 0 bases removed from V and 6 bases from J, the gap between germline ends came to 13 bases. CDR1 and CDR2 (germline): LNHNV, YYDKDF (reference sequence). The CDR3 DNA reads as TGTGCCACCAGCAGAGAGACAGGCCAACGGGATACGCAGTATTTT. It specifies CATSRETGQRDTQYF.

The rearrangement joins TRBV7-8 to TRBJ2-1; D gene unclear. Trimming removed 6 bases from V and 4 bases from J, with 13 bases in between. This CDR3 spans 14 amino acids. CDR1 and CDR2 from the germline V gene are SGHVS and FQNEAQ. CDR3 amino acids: CASSQYGRYNEQFF. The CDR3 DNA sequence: TGTGCCAGCAGTCAATATGGGCGGTACAATGAGCAGTTCTTC.

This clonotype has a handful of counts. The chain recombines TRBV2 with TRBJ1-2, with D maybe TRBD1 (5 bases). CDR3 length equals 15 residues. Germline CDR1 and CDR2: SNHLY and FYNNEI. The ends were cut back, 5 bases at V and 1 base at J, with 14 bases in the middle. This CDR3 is CASSLLRDLNYGYTF. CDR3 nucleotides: TGTGCCAGCAGTCTTCTCCGGGACCTTAACTATGGCTACACCTTC.

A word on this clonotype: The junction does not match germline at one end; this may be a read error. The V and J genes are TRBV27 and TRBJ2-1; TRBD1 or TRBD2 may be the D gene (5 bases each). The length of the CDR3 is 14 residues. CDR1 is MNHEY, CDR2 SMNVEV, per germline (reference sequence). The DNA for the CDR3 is TGTGCCGGCAGTTCCATTATTGGGACCGATGAGCAGTTCTTC. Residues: CAGSSIIGTDEQFF.

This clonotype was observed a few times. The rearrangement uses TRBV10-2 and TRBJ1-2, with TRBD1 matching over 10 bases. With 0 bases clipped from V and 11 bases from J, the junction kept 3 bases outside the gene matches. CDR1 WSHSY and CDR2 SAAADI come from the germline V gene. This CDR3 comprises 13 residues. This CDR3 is CASSESRDRGYTF. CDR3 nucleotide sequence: TGCGCCAGCAGTGAGTCCCGGGACAGGGGTTACACCTTC.

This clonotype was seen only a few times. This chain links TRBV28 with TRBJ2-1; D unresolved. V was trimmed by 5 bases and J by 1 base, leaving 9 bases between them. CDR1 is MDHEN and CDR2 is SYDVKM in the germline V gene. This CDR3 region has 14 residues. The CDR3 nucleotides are TGTGCCAGCAGTCTTACTCCTTCCTACAATGAGCAGTTCTTC. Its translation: CASSLTPSYNEQFF.

In nucleotides, the CDR3 is TGTGCCAGCAGCGCGGGACTAGCGGGAGTGGGGGAGACCCAGTACTTC. As protein: CASSAGLAGVGETQYF. V and J are TRBV7-9 and TRBJ2-5, with 14 bases matching TRBD2. CDR3 size: 16 residues. V shed 5 bases and J 5 bases; nucleotides not matched to a gene: 7. Germline V gene data show CDR1 as SEHNR and CDR2 as FQNEAQ (reference sequence).

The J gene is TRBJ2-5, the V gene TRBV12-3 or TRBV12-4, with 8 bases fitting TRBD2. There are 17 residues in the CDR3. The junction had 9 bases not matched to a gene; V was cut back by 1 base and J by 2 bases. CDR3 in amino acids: CASSLDGSGSRQETQYF. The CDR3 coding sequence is TGTGCCAGCAGTTTAGACGGGAGCGGGAGTCGGCAAGAGACCCAGTACTTC.

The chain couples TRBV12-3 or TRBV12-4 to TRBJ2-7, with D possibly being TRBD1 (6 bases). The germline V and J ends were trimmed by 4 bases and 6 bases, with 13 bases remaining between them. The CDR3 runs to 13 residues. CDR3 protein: CASSYRELSEQYF. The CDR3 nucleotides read TGTGCCAGCAGTTACAGGGAACTTAGCGAGCAGTACTTC.

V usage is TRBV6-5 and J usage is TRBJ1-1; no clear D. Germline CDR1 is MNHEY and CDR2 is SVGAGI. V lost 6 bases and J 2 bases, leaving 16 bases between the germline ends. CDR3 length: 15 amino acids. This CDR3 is CASSPDPWPNTEAFF. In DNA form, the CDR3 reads TGTGCCAGCAGCCCTGACCCTTGGCCCAACACTGAAGCTTTCTTT.

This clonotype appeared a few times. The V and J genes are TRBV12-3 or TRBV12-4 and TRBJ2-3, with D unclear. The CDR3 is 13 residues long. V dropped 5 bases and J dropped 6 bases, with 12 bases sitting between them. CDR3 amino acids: CASSMGIVDTQYF. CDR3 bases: TGTGCCAGCAGTATGGGTATCGTTGATACGCAGTATTTT.

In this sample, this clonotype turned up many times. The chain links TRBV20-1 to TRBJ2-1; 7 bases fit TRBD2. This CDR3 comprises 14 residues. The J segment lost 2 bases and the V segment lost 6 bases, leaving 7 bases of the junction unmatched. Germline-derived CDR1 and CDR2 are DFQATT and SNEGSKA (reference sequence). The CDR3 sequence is CSARLAQAYNEQFF. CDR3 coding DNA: TGCAGTGCCCGACTAGCTCAGGCCTACAATGAGCAGTTCTTC.

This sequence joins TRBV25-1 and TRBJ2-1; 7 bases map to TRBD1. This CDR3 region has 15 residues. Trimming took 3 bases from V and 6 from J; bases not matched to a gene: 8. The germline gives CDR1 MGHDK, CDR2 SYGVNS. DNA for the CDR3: TGTGCCAGCAGTGACCAGGGGGACCCTATCAATGAGCAGTTCTTC. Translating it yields CASSDQGDPINEQFF.

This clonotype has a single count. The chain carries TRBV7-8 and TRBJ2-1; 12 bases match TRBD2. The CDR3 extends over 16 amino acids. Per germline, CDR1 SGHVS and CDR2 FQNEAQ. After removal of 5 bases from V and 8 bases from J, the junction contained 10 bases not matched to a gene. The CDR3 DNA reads TGTGCCAGCAGCCGTCTAGCGGGAGGGCTTCAGGATGAGCAGTTCTTC. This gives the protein CASSRLAGGLQDEQFF.

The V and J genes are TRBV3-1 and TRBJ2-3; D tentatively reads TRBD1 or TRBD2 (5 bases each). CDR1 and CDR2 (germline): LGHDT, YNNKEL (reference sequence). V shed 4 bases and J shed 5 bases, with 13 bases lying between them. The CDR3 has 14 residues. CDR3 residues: CASSPARDRDTQYF. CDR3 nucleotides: TGTGCCAGCAGCCCAGCAAGGGACCGAGATACGCAGTATTTT.